This T cell receptor (beta chain) was observed in a study of blood T cell repertoires in COVID-19. Overall study: COVID-19 samples collected from the United States, Italy and Spain covered acute and convalescent phases. Sample material is recorded as cDNA or gDNA derived from T cells, B-cell-depleted T cells, or PBMCs.

Germline CDR1 SGHRS, CDR2 YFSETQ. This CDR3 is 16 amino acids long. Trimming removed 0 bases from V and 5 bases from J, with 15 bases in between. This clone was found once. The data were produced by immunoSEQ multiplex PCR, yet TCRdb's version contains in-frame clones alone and is incomplete. The profile covers roughly 160,000 clones, with approximately 84% appearing a single time and roughly a tenth taken by the ten largest. Sequenced sample: peripheral blood. The TCR originated in a man between 65 and 79 years old with active or convalescent COVID-19. The chain couples TRBV5-1 to TRBJ2-1, with TRBD1 as a possible D gene (6 bases). DNA of the CDR3: TGCGCCAGCAGCTTGGCCCTCAGGGGTTCCGACAATGAGCAGTTCTTC. It is translated as CASSLALRGSDNEQFF.